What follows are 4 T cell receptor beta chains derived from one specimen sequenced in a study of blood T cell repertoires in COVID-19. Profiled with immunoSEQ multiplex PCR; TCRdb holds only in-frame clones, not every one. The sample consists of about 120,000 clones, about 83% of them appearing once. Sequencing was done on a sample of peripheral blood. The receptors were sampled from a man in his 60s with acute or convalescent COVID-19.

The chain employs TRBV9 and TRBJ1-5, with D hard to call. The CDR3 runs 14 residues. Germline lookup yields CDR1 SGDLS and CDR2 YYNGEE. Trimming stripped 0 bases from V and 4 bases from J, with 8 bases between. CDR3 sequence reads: CASSVGYGNQPQHF. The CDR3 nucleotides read TGTGCCAGCAGCGTAGGCTACGGGAATCAGCCCCAGCATTTT.

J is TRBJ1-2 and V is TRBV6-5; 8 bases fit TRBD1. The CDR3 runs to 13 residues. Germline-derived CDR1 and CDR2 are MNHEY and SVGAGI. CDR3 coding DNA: TGTGGGACAGGGCCAGGGCGGAACTATGGCTACACCTTC. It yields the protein CGTGPGRNYGYTF.

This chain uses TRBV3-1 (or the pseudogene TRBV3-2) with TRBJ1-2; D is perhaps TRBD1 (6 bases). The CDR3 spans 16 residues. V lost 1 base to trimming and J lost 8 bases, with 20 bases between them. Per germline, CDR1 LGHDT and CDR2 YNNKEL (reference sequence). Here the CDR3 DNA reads TGTGCCAGCAGCCAAGCGGCATTGGACAGATCTATGGGCTACACCTTC. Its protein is CASSQAALDRSMGYTF.

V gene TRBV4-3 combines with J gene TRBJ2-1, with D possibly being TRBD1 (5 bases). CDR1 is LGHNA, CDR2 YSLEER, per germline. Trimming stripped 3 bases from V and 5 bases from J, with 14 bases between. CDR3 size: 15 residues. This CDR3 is CASSQLQGGDNEQFF. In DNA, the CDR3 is TGCGCCAGCAGCCAGTTGCAGGGTGGGGACAATGAGCAGTTCTTC.